This TCR beta chain was recorded in a study of radiation and T cells in renal cell carcinoma. Time point given: blood 2 weeks post-SBRT. Treatment defined: 15 Gy SBRT to primary tumor, nephrectomy 4 weeks later. Radiation-treated patients gave blood at baseline, week 2 and week 4. Only in-frame clones appear in the TCRdb table, and some are missing; sequencing was by immunoSEQ multiplex PCR. The sample includes tens of thousands of clones, around 78% of them seen just once. Trimming cost V 2 bases and J 4 bases, with 15 bases left between them. The CDR3 extends over 16 amino acids. The V gene's germline CDR1 is SGHRS and CDR2 YFSETQ.

This TCR was sampled from a man in his sixties with renal cell carcinoma. Source: blood, taken from a patient whose treatment included radiotherapy and nephrectomy. The chain links TRBV5-1 to TRBJ2-2, with D possibly being TRBD1 (8 bases). This CDR3 is CASSLQGGIGTGELFF. DNA for the CDR3: TGCGCCAGCAGCTTACAGGGGGGGATTGGCACCGGGGAGCTGTTTTTT.